Below are 27 T cell receptor beta chains sequenced from a single sample in a study of T-cell reconstitution after alpha-beta-depleted transplantation in children. Unique molecular identifiers featured in how the TCRbeta library was prepared. One entry per CDR3 protein, called by TCRdb with MiXCR from the PCR reads. The table includes a few hundred thousand distinct CDR3 sequences, 25% to 30% detected once. Here the sequenced sample was PBMCs, taken before TCRalphabeta/CD19-depleted stem cell transplant. The receptors originated from a boy younger than two with Wiskott-Aldrich syndrome, due to receive a stem cell transplant.

This chain connects TRBV7-2 to TRBJ1-5, with D maybe TRBD1 (5 bases). Trimming left V 1 base short and J 4 bases short, with 14 bases between. Germline assignment: CDR1 SGHTA and CDR2 FQGNSA. The CDR3 extends over 16 amino acids. The CDR3 nucleotides are TGTGCCAGCAGCTTAGAGCCGGGACGGCTGAATCAGCCCCAGCATTTT. Its translation: CASSLEPGRLNQPQHF.

This clonotype has only a few counts. The rearrangement uses TRBV5-1 and TRBJ2-7, with 9 nucleotides matching TRBD2. Germline V gene sequence: CDR1 SGHRS, CDR2 YFSETQ. The CDR3 sequence is 17 residues long. The trim removed 6 bases at V and 5 bases at J, leaving 18 bases unmatched. CDR3 sequence: CASTVTSGLASFHEQYF. CDR3 DNA sequence: TGCGCCAGCACTGTGACTAGCGGCCTCGCCTCTTTCCACGAGCAGTACTTC.

V usage is TRBV5-1 and J usage is TRBJ2-1, with 10 nucleotides matching TRBD2. The germline V gene encodes CDR1 SGHRS and CDR2 YFSETQ. The V and J ends lost 2 bases and 2 bases, in that order; junction bases with no gene match: 4. CDR3 length equals 16 residues. The CDR3 spells CASSFVTSGTYNEQFF. The CDR3 coding sequence is TGCGCCAGCAGCTTCGTAACTAGCGGGACCTACAATGAGCAGTTCTTC.

This clonotype was seen a few times. The chain combines TRBV20-1 with TRBJ2-5, with D tentatively TRBD1 (5 bases). The CDR3 is made up of 14 amino acids. Germline V CDR1 and CDR2: DFQATT, SNEGSKA (reference sequence). V lost 1 base to trimming and J lost 5 bases, with 14 bases between them. CDR3 amino acids: CSARAPGSGETQYF. The CDR3 DNA reads as TGCAGTGCTAGAGCGCCAGGGTCTGGTGAGACCCAGTACTTC.

The chain couples TRBV29-1 to TRBJ2-5, with TRBD1 identical over 7 bases. Germline trimming cut 4 bases from V and 4 bases from J; bases unmatched to any gene: 6. The CDR3 length is 13 residues. CDR1 and CDR2 from the germline V gene are SQVTM and ANQGSEA. The CDR3 region has the DNA TGCAGCGTTGCTACAGGGGTTGCAGAGACCCAGTACTTC. Amino acids: CSVATGVAETQYF.

The rearrangement uses TRBV7-2 and TRBJ2-7; 8 bases agree with TRBD2. The junction had 5 bases not matched to a gene; V was cut back by 6 bases and J by 4 bases. This CDR3 is built from 13 residues. The germline CDR1 and CDR2 sequences are SGHTA and FQGNSA. This CDR3 is CASRGGGTYEQYF. As DNA, the CDR3 is TGTGCCAGCAGGGGCGGGGGGACGTACGAGCAGTACTTC.

This chain links TRBV14 with TRBJ1-1; no firm D call. The V end lost 1 base, the J end lost 3 bases, and 12 bases lay between the germline ends. This CDR3 is 15 amino acids long. The germline V gene has CDR1 SGHDN and CDR2 FVKESK. CDR3 sequence reads: CASSQVAALDTEAFF. The CDR3 DNA reads as TGTGCCAGCAGCCAAGTGGCAGCGTTGGACACTGAAGCTTTCTTT.

The rearrangement links TRBV4-2 to TRBJ2-1, with D hard to call. From germline, CDR1 is LGHNA and CDR2 YNFKEQ. V was clipped by 0 bases and J by 6 bases, with 6 bases between them. The CDR3 sequence is 13 residues long. The CDR3 nucleotides read TGTGCCAGCAGCCAAGATTCTGCCAATGAGCAGTTCTTC. It translates to CASSQDSANEQFF.

J is TRBJ2-1 and V is TRBV14; possible D gene TRBD1, 5 bases. CDR3 size: 15 residues. Trimming removed 3 bases at V and 7 bases at J, with 16 bases between. The germline V gene encodes CDR1 SGHDN and CDR2 FVKESK. The CDR3 loop is CASSHHLGVRNEQFF. CDR3 nucleotide sequence: TGTGCCAGCAGCCATCACCTAGGGGTCAGGAATGAGCAGTTCTTC.

In its sample, this clonotype was seen a few times. J is TRBJ2-3 and V is TRBV7-3; the D gene is possibly TRBD2 (6 bases). Trimming removed 4 bases at V and 0 bases at J, with 14 bases between. The germline gives CDR1 SGHTA, CDR2 FQGTGA. The CDR3 consists of 16 residues. The CDR3 nucleotides are TGTGCCAGCAGCTCCGGCCGGGGAGGCAGCACAGATACGCAGTATTTT. This translates into CASSSGRGGSTDTQYF. Full variable domain (missing parts from reference TRBV7-3 and TRBJ2-3): GAGVSQTPSNKVTEKGKYVELRCDPISGHTALYWYRQSLGQGPEFLIYFQGTGAADDSGLPNDRFFAVRPEGSVSTLKIQRTERGDSAVYLCASSSGRGGSTDTQYFGPGTRLTVL.

The chain is built from TRBV5-1 and TRBJ2-5; TRBD2 matches 9 bases. Germline CDR1 reads SGHRS; CDR2 reads YFSETQ. This CDR3 comprises 17 residues. Unmatched junction bases numbered 9, after V lost 2 bases and J lost 1 base. As DNA, the CDR3 is TGCGCCAGCAGCTTAGCGGGAGGACTAGCTTTCCAAGAGACCCAGTACTTC. Residues: CASSLAGGLAFQETQYF.

The chain is built from TRBV28 and TRBJ1-2, with 9 bases identical to TRBD1. The length of the CDR3 is 16 residues. Trimming at V came to 4 bases and at J to 8 bases, leaving 14 bases not matched to a gene. In germline, CDR1 is MDHEN, CDR2 SYDVKM. The CDR3 region is CASSSSGTGRSGGYTF. CDR3 DNA sequence: TGTGCCAGCAGTTCGTCCGGGACAGGGCGTTCTGGGGGCTACACCTTC.

The J gene is TRBJ1-1, the V gene TRBV20-1; 8 bases match TRBD1. The CDR3 consists of 11 residues. V lost 0 bases and J lost 12; bases outside the gene matches: 3. CDR1 DFQATT and CDR2 SNEGSKA come from the germline V gene (reference sequence). CDR3: CSARDRGRSFF. The CDR3 nucleotides read TGCAGTGCTAGAGACAGGGGGCGATCTTTCTTT.

This clonotype was counted only a few times. The J gene is TRBJ1-3, the V gene TRBV7-6; D gene ambiguous. V lost 1 base and J lost 0, with 13 bases in between. CDR3 size: 17 residues. From germline, CDR1 is SGHVS and CDR2 FNYEAQ. The CDR3 loop is CASSLEDKVYSGNTIYF. The CDR3 DNA sequence: TGTGCCAGCAGCTTAGAGGATAAGGTTTACTCTGGAAACACCATATATTTT.

The V gene is TRBV5-1, the J gene TRBJ2-1, with D uncertain. CDR3 length: 17 amino acids. The germline V and J ends were trimmed by 1 base and 0 bases, with 14 bases remaining between them. Germline lookup yields CDR1 SGHRS and CDR2 YFSETQ. The CDR3 coding sequence is TGCGCCAGCAGCTTGTTTGGCGGACCCAGCTCCTACAATGAGCAGTTCTTC. The encoded protein is CASSLFGGPSSYNEQFF.

V is TRBV5-1 and J is TRBJ2-3; TRBD2 aligns across 8 bases. The CDR3 length is 15 residues. Losses at the gene ends were 0 bases for V and 4 bases for J; bases not matched to a gene: 4. The germline V gene encodes CDR1 SGHRS and CDR2 YFSETQ. CDR3 sequence: CASSLGQREPDTQYF. CDR3 in DNA: TGCGCCAGCAGCTTGGGGCAGCGGGAGCCAGATACGCAGTATTTT.

This clonotype was found a few times. The V gene is TRBV5-6, the J gene TRBJ1-1, with D possibly TRBD1 on 5 matching bases. The CDR3 covers 15 residues. V was clipped by 4 bases and J by 1 base, with 14 bases between them. Per germline, CDR1 SGHDT and CDR2 YYEEEE. The CDR3 is CASSPNGGWNTEAFF. The DNA for the CDR3 is TGTGCCAGCAGCCCAAATGGGGGGTGGAACACTGAAGCTTTCTTT.

In its sample, this clonotype was seen a few times. The CDR3 here is CASSFRGSTRGNEQFF. The DNA for the CDR3 is TGCGCCAGCAGCTTCCGGGGGTCTACCCGGGGGAATGAGCAGTTCTTC. J is TRBJ2-1 and V is TRBV5-1, with D tentatively TRBD2 (6 bases). The CDR3 has 16 amino acids. Germline V gene lookup returns CDR1 SGHRS and CDR2 YFSETQ. V was clipped by 2 bases and J by 7 bases, with 19 bases between them.

The J gene is TRBJ2-1, the V gene TRBV5-1; D gene uncertain. CDR1 SGHRS and CDR2 YFSETQ come from the germline V gene. The CDR3 has 14 amino acids. V was cut by 1 base and J by 6 bases, with 11 bases left in between. The CDR3 loop reads CASSLMGRANEQFF. In DNA form, the CDR3 reads TGCGCCAGCAGCTTGATGGGAAGGGCCAATGAGCAGTTCTTC.

This clonotype was detected ten times or more. The chain employs TRBV27 and TRBJ2-2, with D perhaps matching TRBD1 (6 bases). Germline-derived CDR1 and CDR2 are MNHEY and SMNVEV (reference sequence). The CDR3 runs to 13 residues. Trimming removed 6 bases at V and 5 bases at J, with 10 bases between. This CDR3 is CASSFRGTGELFF. The CDR3 DNA is TGTGCCAGCAGCTTTAGGGGGACCGGGGAGCTGTTTTTT.

The CDR3 here is CASSLARVGNTIYF. As DNA, the CDR3 is TGTGCCAGCAGTTTAGCCAGGGTCGGAAACACCATATATTTT. The chain has TRBV12-3 or TRBV12-4 and TRBJ1-3; possible D gene TRBD1, 5 bases. The CDR3 totals 14 residues. Trimming took off 0 bases at V and 4 bases at J, with 7 bases between the two ends.

This sequence joins TRBV15 and TRBJ2-3; TRBD2 aligns across 12 bases. Trimming removed 1 base from V and 6 bases from J; junction bases left unmatched: 5. The CDR3 is 16 amino acids. CDR1 LNHNV and CDR2 YYDKDF come from the germline V gene (reference sequence). The CDR3 spells CATSRVLAGGPDTQYF. The CDR3 DNA is TGTGCCACCAGCAGAGTACTAGCGGGAGGTCCGGATACGCAGTATTTT.

This clonotype was counted between two and nine times. The chain employs TRBV28 and TRBJ1-1; D is undetermined. This CDR3 has 11 residues. CDR1 MDHEN and CDR2 SYDVKM come from the germline V gene. The germline V and J ends were trimmed by 6 bases and 3 bases, with 5 bases remaining between them. CDR3 sequence reads: CASRYDTEAFF. The CDR3 nucleotides read TGTGCCAGCAGATATGACACTGAAGCTTTCTTT. Full variable domain (remainder filled in from reference TRBV28 and TRBJ1-1): DVKVTQSSRYLVKRTGEKVFLECVQDMDHENMFWYRQDPGLGLRLIYFSYDVKMKEKGDIPEGYSVSREKKERFSLILESASTNQTSMYLCASRYDTEAFFGQGTRLTVV.

In this sample, this clonotype turned up a few times. The chain joins TRBV12-3 or TRBV12-4 to TRBJ2-3; D ambiguous. V shed 3 bases and J shed 5 bases, with 6 bases lying between them. The CDR3 runs to 12 residues. The CDR3 reads CASSFPEDTQYF. The CDR3 nucleotides read TGTGCCAGCAGTTTCCCCGAAGATACGCAGTATTTT.

The CDR3 sequence is CASSPDEREDDEQYF. CDR3 coding DNA: TGTGCCAGCAGCCCCGATGAGCGGGAGGACGACGAGCAGTACTTC. The chain uses TRBV4-2 and TRBJ2-7; 9 bases agree with TRBD2. V dropped 4 bases and J dropped 5; count of bases not matched to a gene: 9. The V gene's germline CDR1 is LGHNA and CDR2 YNFKEQ. CDR3 length equals 15 residues.

This clonotype has just a few counts. This chain uses TRBV18 with TRBJ2-7, with 7 bases that match TRBD1. Germline CDR1 KGHSH, CDR2 LQKENI. This CDR3 comprises 12 residues. With 6 bases clipped from V and 5 bases from J, the junction kept 4 bases outside the gene matches. CDR3 coding DNA: TGTGCCAGCTCCACAGGGGTCCACGAGCAGTACTTC. Amino acids: CASSTGVHEQYF.

The V call is TRBV7-3, the J call TRBJ2-6; tentative D call: TRBD1 (6 bases). V shed 5 bases and J shed 4 bases, with 21 bases lying between them. Looked up from germline, CDR1 is SGHTA and CDR2 is FQGTGA. The CDR3 runs to 18 residues. The CDR3 coding sequence is TGTGCCAGCAGCCCCCGTCGTCTTCAGGGGTTAGGGGCCAACGTCCTGACTTTC. Residues: CASSPRRLQGLGANVLTF.